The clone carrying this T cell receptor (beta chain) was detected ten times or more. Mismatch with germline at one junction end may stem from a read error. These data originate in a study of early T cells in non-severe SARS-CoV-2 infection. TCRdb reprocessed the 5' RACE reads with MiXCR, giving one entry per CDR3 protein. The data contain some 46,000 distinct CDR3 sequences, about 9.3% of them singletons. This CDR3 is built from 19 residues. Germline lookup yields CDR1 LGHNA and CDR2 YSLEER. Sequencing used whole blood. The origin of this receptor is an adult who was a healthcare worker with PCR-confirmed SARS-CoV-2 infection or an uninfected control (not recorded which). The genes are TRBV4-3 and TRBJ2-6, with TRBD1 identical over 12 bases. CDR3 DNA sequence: TGCGCCAGCAGTCAAGCCCCGGGACAGGGGGCGGTAGGGGCCAACGTCCTGACTTTC. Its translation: CASSQAPGQGAVGANVLTF.